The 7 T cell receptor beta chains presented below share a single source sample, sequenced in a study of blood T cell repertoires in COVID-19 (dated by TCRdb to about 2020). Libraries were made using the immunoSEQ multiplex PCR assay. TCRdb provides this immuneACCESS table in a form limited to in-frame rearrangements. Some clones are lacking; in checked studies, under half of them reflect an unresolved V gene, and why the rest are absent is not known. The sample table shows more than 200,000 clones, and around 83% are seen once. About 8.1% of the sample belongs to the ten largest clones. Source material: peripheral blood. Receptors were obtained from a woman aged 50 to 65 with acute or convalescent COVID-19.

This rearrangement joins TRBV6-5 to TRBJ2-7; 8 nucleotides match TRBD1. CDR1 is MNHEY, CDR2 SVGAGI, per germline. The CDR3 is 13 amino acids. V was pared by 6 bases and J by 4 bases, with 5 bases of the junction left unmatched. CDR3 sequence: CASRKGQDYEQYF. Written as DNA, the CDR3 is TGTGCCAGCAGAAAGGGACAGGATTACGAGCAGTACTTC.

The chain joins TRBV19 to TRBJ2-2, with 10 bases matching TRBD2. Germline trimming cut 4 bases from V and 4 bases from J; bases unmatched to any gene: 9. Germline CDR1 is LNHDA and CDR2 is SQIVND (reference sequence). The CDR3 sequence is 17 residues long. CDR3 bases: TGTGCCAGTAGTACTCAACCGGGACTAGCGATCACCGGGGAGCTGTTTTTT. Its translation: CASSTQPGLAITGELFF.

The CDR3 is CASSVRTSGETQYF. The DNA for the CDR3 is TGCGCCAGCAGCGTCCGGACTAGCGGAGAGACCCAGTACTTC. V and J are TRBV5-1 and TRBJ2-5; TRBD2 agrees at 10 bases. V shed 4 bases and J 4 bases; nucleotides not matched to a gene: 4. CDR3 length: 14 residues. Germline assignment: CDR1 SGHRS and CDR2 YFSETQ. The full variable domain, completed using reference TRBV5-1 and TRBJ2-5, is KAGVTQTPRYLIKTRGQQVTLSCSPISGHRSVSWYQQTPGQGLQFLFEYFSETQRNKGNFPGRFSGRQFSNSRSEMNVSTLELGDSALYLCASSVRTSGETQYFGPGTRLLVL.

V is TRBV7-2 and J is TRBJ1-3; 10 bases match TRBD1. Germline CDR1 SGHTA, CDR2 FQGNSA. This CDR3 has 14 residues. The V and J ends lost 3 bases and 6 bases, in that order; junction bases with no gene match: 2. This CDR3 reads CASSLTGGLNTIYF. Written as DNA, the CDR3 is TGTGCCAGCAGCTTGACAGGGGGCTTAAACACCATATATTTT.

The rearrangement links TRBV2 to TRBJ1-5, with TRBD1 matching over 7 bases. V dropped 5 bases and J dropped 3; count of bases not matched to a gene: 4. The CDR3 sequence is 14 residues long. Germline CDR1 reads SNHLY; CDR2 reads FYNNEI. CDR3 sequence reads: CASSLGQDNQPQHF. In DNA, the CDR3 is TGTGCCAGCAGTCTCGGACAGGACAATCAGCCCCAGCATTTT.

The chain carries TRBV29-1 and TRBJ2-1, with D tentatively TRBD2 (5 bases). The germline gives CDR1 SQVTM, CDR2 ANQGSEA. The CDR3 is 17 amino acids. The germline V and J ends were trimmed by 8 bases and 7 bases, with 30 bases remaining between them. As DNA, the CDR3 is TGCAGCTCCCTTCGAATACGTGGAGCGGACCTATTGAATGAGCAGTTCTTC. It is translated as CSSLRIRGADLLNEQFF.

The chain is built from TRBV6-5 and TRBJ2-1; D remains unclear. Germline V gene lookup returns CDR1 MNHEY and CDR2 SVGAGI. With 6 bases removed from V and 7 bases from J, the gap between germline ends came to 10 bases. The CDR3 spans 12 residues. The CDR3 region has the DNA TGTGCCAGCAGCCCCGCGTATAATGAGCAGTTCTTC. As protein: CASSPAYNEQFF.